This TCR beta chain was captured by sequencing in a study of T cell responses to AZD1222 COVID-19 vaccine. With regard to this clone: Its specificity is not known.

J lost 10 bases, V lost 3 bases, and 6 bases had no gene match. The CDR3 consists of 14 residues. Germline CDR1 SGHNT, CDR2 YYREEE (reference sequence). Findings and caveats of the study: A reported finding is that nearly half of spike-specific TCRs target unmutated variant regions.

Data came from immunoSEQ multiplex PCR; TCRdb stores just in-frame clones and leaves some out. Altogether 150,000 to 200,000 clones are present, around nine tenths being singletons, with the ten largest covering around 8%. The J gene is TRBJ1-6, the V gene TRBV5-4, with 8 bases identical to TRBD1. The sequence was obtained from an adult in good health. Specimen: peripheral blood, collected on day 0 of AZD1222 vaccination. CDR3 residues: CASSSGGTGSPLHF. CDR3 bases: TGTGCCAGCAGCTCGGGGGGGACAGGCTCACCCCTCCACTTT.